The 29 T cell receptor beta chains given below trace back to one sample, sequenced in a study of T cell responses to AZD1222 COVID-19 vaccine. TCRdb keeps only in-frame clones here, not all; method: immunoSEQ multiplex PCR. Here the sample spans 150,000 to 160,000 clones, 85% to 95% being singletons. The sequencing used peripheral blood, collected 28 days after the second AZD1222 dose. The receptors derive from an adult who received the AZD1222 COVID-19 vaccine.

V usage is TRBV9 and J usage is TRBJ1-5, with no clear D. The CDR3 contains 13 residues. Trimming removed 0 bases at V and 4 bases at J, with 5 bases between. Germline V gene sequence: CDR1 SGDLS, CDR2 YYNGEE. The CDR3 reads CASSVGVNQPQHF. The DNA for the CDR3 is TGTGCCAGCAGCGTAGGGGTGAATCAGCCCCAGCATTTT.

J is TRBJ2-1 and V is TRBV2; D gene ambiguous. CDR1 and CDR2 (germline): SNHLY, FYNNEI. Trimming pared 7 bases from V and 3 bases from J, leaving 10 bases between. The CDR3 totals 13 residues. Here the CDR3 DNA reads TGTGCCAGCACACCTACTTACTACAATGAGCAGTTCTTC. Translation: CASTPTYYNEQFF. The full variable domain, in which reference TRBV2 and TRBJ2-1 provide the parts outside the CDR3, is EPEVTQTPSHQVTQMGQEVILRCVPISNHLYFYWYRQILGQKVEFLVSFYNNEISEKSEIFDDQFSVERPDGSNFTLKIRSTKLEDSAMYFCASTPTYYNEQFFGPGTRLTVL.

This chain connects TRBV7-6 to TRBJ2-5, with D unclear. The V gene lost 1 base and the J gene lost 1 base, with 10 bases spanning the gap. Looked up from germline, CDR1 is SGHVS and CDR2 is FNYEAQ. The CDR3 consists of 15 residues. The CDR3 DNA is TGTGCCAGCAGCTTAGAGGGCTGGAGCCAAGAGACCCAGTACTTC. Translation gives CASSLEGWSQETQYF.

The CDR3 protein is CASSLWGGQNQPQHF. Here the CDR3 DNA reads TGCGCCAGCAGCCTCTGGGGGGGACAGAATCAGCCCCAGCATTTT. The rearrangement links TRBV5-1 to TRBJ1-5, with 7 bases aligning to TRBD1. The CDR3 runs 15 residues. Germline V gene lookup returns CDR1 SGHRS and CDR2 YFSETQ. The V gene end was trimmed by 4 bases and the J gene end by 4 bases; junction bases not matched to a gene: 8. The variable domain in full, with the rest retrieved from reference TRBV5-1 and TRBJ1-5, is KAGVTQTPRYLIKTRGQQVTLSCSPISGHRSVSWYQQTPGQGLQFLFEYFSETQRNKGNFPGRFSGRQFSNSRSEMNVSTLELGDSALYLCASSLWGGQNQPQHFGDGTRLSIL.

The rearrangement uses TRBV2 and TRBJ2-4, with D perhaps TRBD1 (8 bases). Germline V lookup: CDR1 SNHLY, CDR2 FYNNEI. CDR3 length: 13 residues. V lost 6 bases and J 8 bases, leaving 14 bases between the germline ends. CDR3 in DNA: TGTGCCAGCAGCTCACAGGGGGGGGACATTCAGTACTTC. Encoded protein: CASSSQGGDIQYF.

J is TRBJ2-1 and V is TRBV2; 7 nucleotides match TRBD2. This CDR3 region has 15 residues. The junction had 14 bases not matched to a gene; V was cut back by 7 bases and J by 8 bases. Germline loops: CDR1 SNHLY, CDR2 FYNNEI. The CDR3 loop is CASKGLLTPRDEQFF. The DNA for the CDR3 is TGTGCCAGCAAGGGACTATTAACTCCTAGGGATGAGCAGTTCTTC.

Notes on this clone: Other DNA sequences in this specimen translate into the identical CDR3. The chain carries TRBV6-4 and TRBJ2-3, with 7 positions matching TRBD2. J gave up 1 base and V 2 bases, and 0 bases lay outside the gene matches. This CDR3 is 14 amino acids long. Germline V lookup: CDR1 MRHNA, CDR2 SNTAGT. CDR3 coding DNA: TGTGCCAGCAGTGACGCGGGGGGCACAGATACGCAGTATTTT. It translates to CASSDAGGTDTQYF.

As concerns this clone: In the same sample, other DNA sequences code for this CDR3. The CDR3 nucleotides read TGTGCCAGCAGTTACAGGGCTGAGCAGCCCCAGCATTTT. Its protein is CASSYRAEQPQHF. The rearrangement joins TRBV7-2 to TRBJ1-5, with D possibly TRBD1 on 6 matching bases. V shed 6 bases and J shed 7 bases, with 13 bases lying between them. Germline V lookup: CDR1 SGHTA, CDR2 FQGNSA. This CDR3 has 13 residues.

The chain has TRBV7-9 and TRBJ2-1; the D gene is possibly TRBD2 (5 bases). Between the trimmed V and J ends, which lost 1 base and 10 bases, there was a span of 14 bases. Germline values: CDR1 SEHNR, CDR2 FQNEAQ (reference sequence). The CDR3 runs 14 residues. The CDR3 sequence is CASSLEIERLEQFF. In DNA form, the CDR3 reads TGTGCCAGCAGCTTAGAGATCGAGCGGCTCGAGCAGTTCTTC.

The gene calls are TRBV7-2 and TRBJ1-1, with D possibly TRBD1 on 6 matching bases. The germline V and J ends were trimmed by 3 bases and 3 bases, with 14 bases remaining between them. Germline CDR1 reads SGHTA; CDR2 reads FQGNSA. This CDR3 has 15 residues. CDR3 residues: CASSFQQGGYTEAFF. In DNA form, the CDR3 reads TGTGCCAGCAGCTTTCAACAGGGTGGGTACACTGAAGCTTTCTTT.

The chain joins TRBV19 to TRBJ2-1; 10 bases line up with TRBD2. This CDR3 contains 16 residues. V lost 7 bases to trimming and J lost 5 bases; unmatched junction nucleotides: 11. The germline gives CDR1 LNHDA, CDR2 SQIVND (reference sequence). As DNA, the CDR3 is TGTGCCAGTACCTCCCCTCTAGCGGGAGAACACAATGAGCAGTTCTTC. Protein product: CASTSPLAGEHNEQFF.

The CDR3, as DNA: TGTGCCATCAGTGAGTCGGCCCTGCGGAGGGGGTCCGGTCAGCCCCAGCATTTT. Its translation is CAISESALRRGSGQPQHF. The rearrangement uses TRBV10-3 and TRBJ1-5; weak D call: TRBD1 (6 bases). V shed 0 bases and J shed 6 bases, with 21 bases lying between them. This CDR3 is built from 18 residues. The germline CDR1 and CDR2 sequences are ENHRY and SYGVKD.

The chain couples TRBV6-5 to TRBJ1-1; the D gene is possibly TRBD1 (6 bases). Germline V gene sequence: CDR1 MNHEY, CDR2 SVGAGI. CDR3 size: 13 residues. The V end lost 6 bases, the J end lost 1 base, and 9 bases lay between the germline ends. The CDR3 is CASRRTANTEAFF. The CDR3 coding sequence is TGTGCCAGCAGACGGACAGCGAACACTGAAGCTTTCTTT.

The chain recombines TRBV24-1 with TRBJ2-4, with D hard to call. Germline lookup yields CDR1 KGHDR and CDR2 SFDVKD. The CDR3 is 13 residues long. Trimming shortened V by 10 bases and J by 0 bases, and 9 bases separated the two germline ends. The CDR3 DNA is TGTGCCACAAAAGATCCAGCCAAAAACATTCAGTACTTC. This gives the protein CATKDPAKNIQYF.

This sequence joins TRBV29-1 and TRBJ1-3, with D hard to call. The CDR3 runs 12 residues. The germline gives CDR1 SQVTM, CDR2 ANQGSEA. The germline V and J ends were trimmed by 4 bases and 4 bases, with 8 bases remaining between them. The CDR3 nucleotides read TGCAGCGTTGTCCTGGACGGAAACACCATATATTTT. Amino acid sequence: CSVVLDGNTIYF.

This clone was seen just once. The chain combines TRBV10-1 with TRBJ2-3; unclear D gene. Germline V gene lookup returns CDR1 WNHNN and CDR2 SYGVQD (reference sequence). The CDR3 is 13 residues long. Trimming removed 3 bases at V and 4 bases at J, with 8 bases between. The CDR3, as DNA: TGCGCCAGCAGTGACCCCTGGTCAGATACGCAGTATTTT. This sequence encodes CASSDPWSDTQYF.

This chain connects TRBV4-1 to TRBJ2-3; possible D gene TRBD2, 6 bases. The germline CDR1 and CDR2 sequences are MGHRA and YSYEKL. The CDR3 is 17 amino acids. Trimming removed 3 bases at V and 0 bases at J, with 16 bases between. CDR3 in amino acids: CASSHPARRGSTDTQYF. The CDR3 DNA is TGCGCCAGCAGCCACCCGGCGCGGCGGGGCAGCACAGATACGCAGTATTTT.

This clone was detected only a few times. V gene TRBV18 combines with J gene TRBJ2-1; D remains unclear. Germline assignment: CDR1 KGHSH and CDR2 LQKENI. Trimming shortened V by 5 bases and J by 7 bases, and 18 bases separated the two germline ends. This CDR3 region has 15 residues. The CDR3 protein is CASSSIPGGKNEQFF. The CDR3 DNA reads TGTGCCAGCTCATCGATTCCAGGTGGGAAGAATGAGCAGTTCTTC.

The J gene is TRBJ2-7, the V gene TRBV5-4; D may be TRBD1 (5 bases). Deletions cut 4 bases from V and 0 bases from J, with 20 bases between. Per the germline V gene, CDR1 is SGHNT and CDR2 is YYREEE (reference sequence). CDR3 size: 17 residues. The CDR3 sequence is CASSRPTATDSSYEQYF. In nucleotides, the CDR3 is TGTGCCAGCAGCCGACCCACCGCGACAGACAGCTCCTACGAGCAGTACTTC.

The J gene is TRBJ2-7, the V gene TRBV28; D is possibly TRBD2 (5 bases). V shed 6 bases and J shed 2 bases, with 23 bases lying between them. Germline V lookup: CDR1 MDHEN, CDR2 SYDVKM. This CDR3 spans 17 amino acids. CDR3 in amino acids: CASRRPGEGWSAYEQYF. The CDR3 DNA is TGTGCCAGCAGACGGCCGGGCGAGGGATGGAGTGCCTACGAGCAGTACTTC.

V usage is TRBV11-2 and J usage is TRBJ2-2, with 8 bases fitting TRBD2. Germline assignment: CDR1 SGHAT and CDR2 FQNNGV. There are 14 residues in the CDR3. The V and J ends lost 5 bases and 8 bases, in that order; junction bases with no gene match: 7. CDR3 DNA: TGTGCCAGCAGCCTTGGGACTAGTTTTGGGGAGCTGTTTTTT. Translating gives CASSLGTSFGELFF.

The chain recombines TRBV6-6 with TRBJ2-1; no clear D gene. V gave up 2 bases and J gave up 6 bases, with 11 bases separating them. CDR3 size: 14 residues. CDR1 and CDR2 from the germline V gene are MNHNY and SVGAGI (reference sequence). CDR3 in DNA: TGTGCCAGCAGTTACGGCTTCCGGACCAATGAGCAGTTCTTC. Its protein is CASSYGFRTNEQFF.

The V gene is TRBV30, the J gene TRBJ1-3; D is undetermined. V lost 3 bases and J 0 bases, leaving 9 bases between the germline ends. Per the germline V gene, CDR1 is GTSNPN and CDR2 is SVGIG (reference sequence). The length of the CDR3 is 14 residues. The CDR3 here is CAWRGFHSGNTIYF. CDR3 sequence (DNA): TGTGCCTGGAGAGGGTTCCACTCTGGAAACACCATATATTTT.

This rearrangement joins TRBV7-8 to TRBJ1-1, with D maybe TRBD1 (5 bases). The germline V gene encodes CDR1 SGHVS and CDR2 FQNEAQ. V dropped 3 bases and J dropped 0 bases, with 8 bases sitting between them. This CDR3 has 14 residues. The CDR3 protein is CASSLGDLNTEAFF. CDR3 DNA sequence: TGTGCCAGCAGCTTGGGGGACTTGAACACTGAAGCTTTCTTT.

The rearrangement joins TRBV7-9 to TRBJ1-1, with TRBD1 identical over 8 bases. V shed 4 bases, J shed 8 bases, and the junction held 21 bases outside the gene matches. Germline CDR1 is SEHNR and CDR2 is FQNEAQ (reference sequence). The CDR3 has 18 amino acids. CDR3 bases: TGTGCCAGCAGCTCGTCAGGGGGCGAGGTTAGGACCCCGGTGGAAGCTTTCTTT. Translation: CASSSSGGEVRTPVEAFF.

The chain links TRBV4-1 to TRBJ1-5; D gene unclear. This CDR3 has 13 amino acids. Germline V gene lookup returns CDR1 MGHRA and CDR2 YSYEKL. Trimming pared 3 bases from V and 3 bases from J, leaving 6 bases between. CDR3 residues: CASSHSHNQPQHF. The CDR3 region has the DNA TGCGCCAGCAGCCACAGCCACAATCAGCCCCAGCATTTT.

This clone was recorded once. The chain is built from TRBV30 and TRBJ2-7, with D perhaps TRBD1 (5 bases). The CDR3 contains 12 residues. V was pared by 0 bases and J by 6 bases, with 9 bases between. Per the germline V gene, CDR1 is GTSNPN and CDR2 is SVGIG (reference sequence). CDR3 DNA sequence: TGTGCCTGGAGTGTAGACAGAAGCGAGCAGTACTTC. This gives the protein CAWSVDRSEQYF.

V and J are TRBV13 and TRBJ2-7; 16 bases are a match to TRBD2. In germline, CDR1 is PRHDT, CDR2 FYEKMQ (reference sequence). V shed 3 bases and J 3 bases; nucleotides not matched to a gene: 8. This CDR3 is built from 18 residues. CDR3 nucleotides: TGTGCCAGCAGCTTTAGGGGACTAGCGGGAGGGGGGATCTACGAGCAGTACTTC. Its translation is CASSFRGLAGGGIYEQYF.

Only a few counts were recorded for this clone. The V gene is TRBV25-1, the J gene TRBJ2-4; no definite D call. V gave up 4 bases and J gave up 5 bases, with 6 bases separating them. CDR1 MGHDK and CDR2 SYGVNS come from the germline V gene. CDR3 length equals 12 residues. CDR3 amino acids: CASSGWENIQYF. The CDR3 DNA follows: TGTGCCAGCAGTGGCTGGGAAAACATTCAGTACTTC. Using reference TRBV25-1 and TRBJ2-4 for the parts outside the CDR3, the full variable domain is EADIYQTPRYLVIGTGKKITLECSQTMGHDKMYWYQQDPGMELHLIHYSYGVNSTEKGDLSSESTVSRIRTEHFPLTLESARPSHTSQYLCASSGWENIQYFGAGTRLSVL.